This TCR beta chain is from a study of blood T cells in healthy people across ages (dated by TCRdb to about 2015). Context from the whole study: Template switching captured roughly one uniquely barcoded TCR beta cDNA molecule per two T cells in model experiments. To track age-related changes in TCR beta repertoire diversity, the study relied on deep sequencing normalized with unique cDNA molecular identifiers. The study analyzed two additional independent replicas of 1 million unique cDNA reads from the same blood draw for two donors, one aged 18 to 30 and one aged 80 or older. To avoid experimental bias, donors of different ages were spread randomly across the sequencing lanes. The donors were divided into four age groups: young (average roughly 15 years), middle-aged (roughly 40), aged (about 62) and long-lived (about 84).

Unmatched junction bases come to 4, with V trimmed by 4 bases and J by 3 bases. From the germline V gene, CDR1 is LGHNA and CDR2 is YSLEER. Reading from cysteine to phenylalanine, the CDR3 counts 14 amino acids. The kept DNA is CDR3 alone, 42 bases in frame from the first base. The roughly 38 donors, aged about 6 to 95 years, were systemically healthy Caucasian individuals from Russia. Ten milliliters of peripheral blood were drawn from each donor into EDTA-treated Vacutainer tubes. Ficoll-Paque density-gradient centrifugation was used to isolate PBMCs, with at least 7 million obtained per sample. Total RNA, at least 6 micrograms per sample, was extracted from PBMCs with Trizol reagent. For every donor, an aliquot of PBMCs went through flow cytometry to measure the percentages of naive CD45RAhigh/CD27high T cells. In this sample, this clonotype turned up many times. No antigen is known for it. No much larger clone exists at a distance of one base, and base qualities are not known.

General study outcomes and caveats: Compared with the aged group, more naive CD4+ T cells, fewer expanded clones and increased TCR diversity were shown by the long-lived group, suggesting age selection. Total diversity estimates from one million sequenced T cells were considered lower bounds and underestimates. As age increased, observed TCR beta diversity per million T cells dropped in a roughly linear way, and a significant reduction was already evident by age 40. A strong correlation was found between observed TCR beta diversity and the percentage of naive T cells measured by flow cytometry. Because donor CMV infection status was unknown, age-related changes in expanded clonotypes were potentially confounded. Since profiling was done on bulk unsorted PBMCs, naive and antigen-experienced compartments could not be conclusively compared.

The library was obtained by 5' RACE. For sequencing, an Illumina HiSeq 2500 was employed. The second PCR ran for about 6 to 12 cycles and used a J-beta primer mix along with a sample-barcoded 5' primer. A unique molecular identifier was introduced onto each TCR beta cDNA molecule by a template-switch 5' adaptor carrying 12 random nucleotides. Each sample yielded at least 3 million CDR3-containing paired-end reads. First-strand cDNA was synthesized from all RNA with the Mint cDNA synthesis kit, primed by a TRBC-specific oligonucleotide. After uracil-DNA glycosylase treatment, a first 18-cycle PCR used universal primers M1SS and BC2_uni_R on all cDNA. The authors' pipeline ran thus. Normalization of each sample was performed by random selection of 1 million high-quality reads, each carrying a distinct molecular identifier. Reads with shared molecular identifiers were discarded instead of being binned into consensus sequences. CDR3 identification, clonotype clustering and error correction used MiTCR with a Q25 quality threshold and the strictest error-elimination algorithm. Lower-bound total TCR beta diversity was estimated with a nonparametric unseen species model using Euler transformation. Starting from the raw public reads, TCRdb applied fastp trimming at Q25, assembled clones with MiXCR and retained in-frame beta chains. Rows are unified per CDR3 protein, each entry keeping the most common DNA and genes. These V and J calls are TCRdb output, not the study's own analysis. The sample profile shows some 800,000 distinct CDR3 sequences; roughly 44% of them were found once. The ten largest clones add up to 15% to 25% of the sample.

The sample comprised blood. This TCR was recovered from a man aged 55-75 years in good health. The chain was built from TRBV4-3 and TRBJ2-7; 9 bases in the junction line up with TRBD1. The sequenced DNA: TGCGCCAGCAGCCGTGGACAGGGGCGCTACGAGCAGTACTTC. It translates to CASSRGQGRYEQYF.